This T cell receptor (beta chain) was retrieved from a study of T cells in Graves' hyperthyroidism and ophthalmopathy. The diagnostic basis comprised clinical symptoms, serum thyroxine and TRAb, thyroid ultrasound and orbital computed tomography. Using around 10 ml of fresh peripheral blood, PBMCs were prepared. Findings of the study overall: The model identified upcoming ophthalmopathy a median about 7.1 months ahead of onset. Within blood appeared most thyroid clonotypes that had expanded above 0.001.

What was amplified from RNA transcripts were TCR beta CDR3 regions. A first-round RT-PCR of the TCR CDR3 used the HTBI primer set. From the multiplex PCR reads, TCRdb called clonotypes with MiXCR, one entry per CDR3 protein. There are around 700,000 distinct CDR3 sequences in the sample; roughly a sixth occur only once, and approximately 15% lies in the top ten. The CDR3 covers 12 residues. Germline V gene sequence: CDR1 DFQATT, CDR2 SNEGSKA (reference sequence). V gave up 1 base and J gave up 8 bases, with 9 bases separating them. This clonotype was recorded at least ten times. The target antigen is unknown.

Sequenced material: blood. The clonotype was recovered from a woman aged 50 to 60 with Graves' hyperthyroidism that later progressed to Graves' ophthalmopathy. This rearrangement joins TRBV20-1 to TRBJ1-5, with no clear D. CDR3 region: CSARGIGEPQHF. CDR3 DNA: TGCAGTGCTAGAGGTATAGGCGAGCCCCAGCATTTT.